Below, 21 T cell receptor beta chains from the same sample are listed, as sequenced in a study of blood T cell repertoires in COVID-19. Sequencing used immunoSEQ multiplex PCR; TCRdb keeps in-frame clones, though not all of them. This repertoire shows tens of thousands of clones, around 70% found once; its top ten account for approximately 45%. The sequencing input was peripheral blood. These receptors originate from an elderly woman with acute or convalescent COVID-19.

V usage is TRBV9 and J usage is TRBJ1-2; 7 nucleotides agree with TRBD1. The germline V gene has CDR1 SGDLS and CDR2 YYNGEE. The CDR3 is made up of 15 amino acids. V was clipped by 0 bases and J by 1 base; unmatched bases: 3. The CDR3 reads CASSVGDSINYGYTF. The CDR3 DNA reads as TGTGCCAGCAGCGTAGGGGACAGTATTAACTATGGCTACACCTTC.

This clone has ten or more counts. CDR3 region: CASSVPGRGSTDTQYF. The CDR3 DNA sequence: TGTGCCAGCAGCGTCCCGGGGCGGGGCAGCACAGATACGCAGTATTTT. The chain uses TRBV7-9 and TRBJ2-3, with D possibly TRBD2 on 6 matching bases. Germline CDR1 is SEHNR and CDR2 is FQNEAQ (reference sequence). V was pared by 5 bases and J by 0 bases, with 15 bases between. CDR3 length: 16 amino acids. The variable domain in full, completed from reference TRBV7-9 and TRBJ2-3, reads DTGVSQNPRHKITKRGQNVTFRCDPISEHNRLYWYRQTLGQGPEFLTYFQNEAQLEKSRLLSDRFSAERPKGSFSTLEIQRTEQGDSAMYLCASSVPGRGSTDTQYFGPGTRLTVL.

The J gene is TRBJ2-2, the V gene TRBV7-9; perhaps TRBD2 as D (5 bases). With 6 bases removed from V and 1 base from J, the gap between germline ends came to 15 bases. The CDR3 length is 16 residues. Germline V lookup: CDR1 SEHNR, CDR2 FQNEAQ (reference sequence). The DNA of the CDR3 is TGTGCCAGCAGACAAACCGGACGGGGGAACACCGGGGAGCTGTTTTTT. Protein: CASRQTGRGNTGELFF. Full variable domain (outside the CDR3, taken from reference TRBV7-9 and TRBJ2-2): DTGVSQNPRHKITKRGQNVTFRCDPISEHNRLYWYRQTLGQGPEFLTYFQNEAQLEKSRLLSDRFSAERPKGSFSTLEIQRTEQGDSAMYLCASRQTGRGNTGELFFGEGSRLTVL.

CDR3 bases: TGTGCCAGCAGCCGAGGGGCGGGGGCGATTGGGCCCCTCCACTTT. This encodes CASSRGAGAIGPLHF. J is TRBJ1-6 and V is TRBV6-5; TRBD1 might be the D (6 bases). The CDR3 runs to 15 residues. Trimming left V 6 bases short and J 13 bases short, with 22 bases between. The germline V gene has CDR1 MNHEY and CDR2 SVGAGI.

CDR3 bases: TGTGCCAGCAGCCCGAGCTCCTACGAGCAGTACTTC. Amino acids: CASSPSSYEQYF. V gene TRBV11-2 combines with J gene TRBJ2-7, with D unresolved. Per germline, CDR1 SGHAT and CDR2 FQNNGV. Trimming took off 5 bases at V and 0 bases at J, with 5 bases between the two ends. The CDR3 runs to 12 residues.

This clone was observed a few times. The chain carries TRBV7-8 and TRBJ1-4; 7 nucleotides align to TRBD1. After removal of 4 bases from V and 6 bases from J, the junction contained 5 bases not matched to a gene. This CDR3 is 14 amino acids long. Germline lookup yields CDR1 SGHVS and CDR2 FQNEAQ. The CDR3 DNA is TGTGCCAGCAGCTGGACCGGGACAGATGAAAAACTGTTTTTT. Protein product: CASSWTGTDEKLFF.

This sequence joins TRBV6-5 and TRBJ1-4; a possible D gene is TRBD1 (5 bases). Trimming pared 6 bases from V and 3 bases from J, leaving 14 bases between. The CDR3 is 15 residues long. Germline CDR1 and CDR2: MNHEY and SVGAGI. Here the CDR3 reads CASSFWGRSNEKLFF. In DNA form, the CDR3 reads TGTGCCAGCAGCTTTTGGGGCAGGTCTAATGAAAAACTGTTTTTT.

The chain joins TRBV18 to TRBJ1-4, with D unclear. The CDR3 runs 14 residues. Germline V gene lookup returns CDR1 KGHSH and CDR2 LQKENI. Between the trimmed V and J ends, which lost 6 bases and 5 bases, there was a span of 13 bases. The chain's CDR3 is CASSHGVENEKLFF. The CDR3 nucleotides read TGTGCCAGCTCCCACGGAGTGGAGAATGAAAAACTGTTTTTT.

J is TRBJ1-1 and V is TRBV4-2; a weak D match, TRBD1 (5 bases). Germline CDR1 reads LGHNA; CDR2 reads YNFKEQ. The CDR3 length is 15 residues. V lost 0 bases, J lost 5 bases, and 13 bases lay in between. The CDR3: CASSQEGGATTEAFF. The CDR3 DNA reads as TGTGCCAGCAGCCAAGAAGGCGGGGCTACGACTGAAGCTTTCTTT.

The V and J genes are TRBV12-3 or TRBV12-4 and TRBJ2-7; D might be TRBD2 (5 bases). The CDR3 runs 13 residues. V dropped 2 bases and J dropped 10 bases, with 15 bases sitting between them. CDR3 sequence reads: CASSLTPGLAQYF. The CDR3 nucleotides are TGTGCCAGCAGTTTAACCCCTGGGCTAGCTCAGTACTTC.

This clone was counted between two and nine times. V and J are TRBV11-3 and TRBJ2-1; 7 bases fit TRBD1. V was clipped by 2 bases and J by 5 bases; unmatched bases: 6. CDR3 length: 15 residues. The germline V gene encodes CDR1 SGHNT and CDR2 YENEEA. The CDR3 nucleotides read TGTGCCAGCAGCTTACTCCGGGACAGCAACAATGAGCAGTTCTTC. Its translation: CASSLLRDSNNEQFF.

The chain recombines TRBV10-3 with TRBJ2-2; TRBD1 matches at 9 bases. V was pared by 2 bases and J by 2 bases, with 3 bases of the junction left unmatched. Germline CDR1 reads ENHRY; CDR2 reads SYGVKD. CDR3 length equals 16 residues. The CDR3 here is CAISERGQGNTGELFF. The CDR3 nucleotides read TGTGCCATCAGTGAGCGGGGACAGGGCAACACCGGGGAGCTGTTTTTT.

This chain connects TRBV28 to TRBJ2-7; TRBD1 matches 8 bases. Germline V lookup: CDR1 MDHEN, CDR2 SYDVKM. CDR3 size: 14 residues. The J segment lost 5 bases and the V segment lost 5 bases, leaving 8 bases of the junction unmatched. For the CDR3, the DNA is TGTGCCAGCAGTACCAGGACAGGGCGCAACGAGCAGTACTTC. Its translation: CASSTRTGRNEQYF. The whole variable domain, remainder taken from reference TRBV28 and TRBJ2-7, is DVKVTQSSRYLVKRTGEKVFLECVQDMDHENMFWYRQDPGLGLRLIYFSYDVKMKEKGDIPEGYSVSREKKERFSLILESASTNQTSMYLCASSTRTGRNEQYFGPGTRLTVT.

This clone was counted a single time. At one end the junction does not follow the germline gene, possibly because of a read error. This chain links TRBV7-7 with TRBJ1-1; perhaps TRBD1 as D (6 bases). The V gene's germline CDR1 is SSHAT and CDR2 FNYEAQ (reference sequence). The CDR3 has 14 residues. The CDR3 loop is CASSPTGMNTEAFF. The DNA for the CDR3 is TGTGCTAGCAGCCCAACAGGGATGAACACTGAAGCTTTCTTT.

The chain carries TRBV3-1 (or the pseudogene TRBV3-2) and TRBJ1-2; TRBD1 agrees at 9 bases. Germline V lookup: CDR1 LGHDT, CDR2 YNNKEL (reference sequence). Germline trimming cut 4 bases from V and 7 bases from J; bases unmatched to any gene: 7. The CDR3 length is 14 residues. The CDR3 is CASSRGQGNVGYTF. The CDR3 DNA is TGTGCCAGCAGCCGTGGACAGGGGAACGTTGGCTACACCTTC.

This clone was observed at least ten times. In nucleotides, the CDR3 is TGTGCCAGCAGTTGGACACCCTACAATGAGCAGTTCTTC. The encoded protein is CASSWTPYNEQFF. J is TRBJ2-1 and V is TRBV12-3 or TRBV12-4; D perhaps matches TRBD1 (5 bases). Trimming pared 4 bases from V and 2 bases from J, leaving 6 bases between. The CDR3 consists of 13 residues.

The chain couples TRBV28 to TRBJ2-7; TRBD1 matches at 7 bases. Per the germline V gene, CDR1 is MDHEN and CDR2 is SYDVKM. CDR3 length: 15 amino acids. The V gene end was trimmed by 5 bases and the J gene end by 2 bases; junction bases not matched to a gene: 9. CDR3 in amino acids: CASSLTSTGTYEQYF. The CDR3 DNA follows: TGTGCCAGCAGTCTCACCTCGACAGGGACCTACGAGCAGTACTTC.

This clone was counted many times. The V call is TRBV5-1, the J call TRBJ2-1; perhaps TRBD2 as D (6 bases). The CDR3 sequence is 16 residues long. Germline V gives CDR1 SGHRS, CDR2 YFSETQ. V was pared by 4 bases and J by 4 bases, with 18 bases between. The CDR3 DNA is TGCGCCAGCAGCGGGGGGACGTACTATTCATACAATGAGCAGTTCTTC. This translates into CASSGGTYYSYNEQFF.

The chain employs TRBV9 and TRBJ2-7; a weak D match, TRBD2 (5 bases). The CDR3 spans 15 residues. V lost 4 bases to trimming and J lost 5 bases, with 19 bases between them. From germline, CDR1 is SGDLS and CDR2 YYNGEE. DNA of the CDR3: TGTGCCAGCAGCCCTCAGAGGGTAAGCCTCCACGAGCAGTACTTC. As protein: CASSPQRVSLHEQYF.

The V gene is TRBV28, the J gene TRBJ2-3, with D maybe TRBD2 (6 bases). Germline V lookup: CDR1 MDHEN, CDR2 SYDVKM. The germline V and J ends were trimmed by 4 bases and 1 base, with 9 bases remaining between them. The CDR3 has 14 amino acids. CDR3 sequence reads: CASSSSGGTDTQYF. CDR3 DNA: TGTGCCAGCAGTTCATCGGGGGGCACAGATACGCAGTATTTT.

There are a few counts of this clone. The CDR3 nucleotides are TGTGCCAGCAACGACAGGGGGCGAGCTTTCTTT. It yields the protein CASNDRGRAFF. The chain couples TRBV27 to TRBJ1-1, with 10 bases that match TRBD1. This CDR3 spans 11 amino acids. Germline lookup yields CDR1 MNHEY and CDR2 SMNVEV (reference sequence). The V segment lost 7 bases and the J segment 10 bases; nucleotides outside the gene matches: 3.